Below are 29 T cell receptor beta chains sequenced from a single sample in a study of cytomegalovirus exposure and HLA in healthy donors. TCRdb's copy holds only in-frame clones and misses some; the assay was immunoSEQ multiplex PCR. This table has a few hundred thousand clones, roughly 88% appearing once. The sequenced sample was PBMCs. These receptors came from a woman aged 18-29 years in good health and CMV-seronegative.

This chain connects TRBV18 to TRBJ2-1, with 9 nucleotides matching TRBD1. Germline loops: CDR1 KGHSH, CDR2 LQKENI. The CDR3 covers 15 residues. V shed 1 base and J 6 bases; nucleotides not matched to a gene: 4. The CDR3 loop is CASSPLGTGLNEQFF. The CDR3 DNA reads TGTGCCAGCTCACCACTTGGGACAGGGCTCAATGAGCAGTTCTTC.

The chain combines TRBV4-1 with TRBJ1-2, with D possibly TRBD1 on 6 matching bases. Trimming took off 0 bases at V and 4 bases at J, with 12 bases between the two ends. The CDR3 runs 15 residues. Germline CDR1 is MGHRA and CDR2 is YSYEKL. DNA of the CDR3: TGCGCCAGCAGCCAAGACGTGGGGACATCCTATGGCTACACCTTC. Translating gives CASSQDVGTSYGYTF.

CDR3 sequence: CASSEVGTGGDEQYF. CDR3 sequence (DNA): TGTGCCAGCAGTGAAGTTGGGACAGGGGGCGACGAGCAGTACTTC. V and J are TRBV2 and TRBJ2-7; 12 bases are a match to TRBD1. The germline CDR1 and CDR2 sequences are SNHLY and FYNNEI. This CDR3 spans 15 amino acids. With 1 base clipped from V and 5 bases from J, the junction kept 3 bases outside the gene matches.

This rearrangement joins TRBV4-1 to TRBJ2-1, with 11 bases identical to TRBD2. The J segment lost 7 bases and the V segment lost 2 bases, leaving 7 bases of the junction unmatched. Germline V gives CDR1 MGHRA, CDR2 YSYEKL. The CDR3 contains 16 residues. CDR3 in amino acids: CASSQPTSGSSNEQFF. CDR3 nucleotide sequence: TGCGCCAGCAGCCAACCAACTAGCGGGAGCTCAAATGAGCAGTTCTTC.

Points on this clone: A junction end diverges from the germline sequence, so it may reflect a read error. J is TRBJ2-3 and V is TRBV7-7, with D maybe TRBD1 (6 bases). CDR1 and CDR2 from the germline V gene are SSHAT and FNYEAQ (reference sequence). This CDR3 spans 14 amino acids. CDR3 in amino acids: CASSLQGLEDTQYF. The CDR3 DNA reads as TGTGCTAGCAGCTTACAGGGATTGGAGGATACGCAGTATTTT.

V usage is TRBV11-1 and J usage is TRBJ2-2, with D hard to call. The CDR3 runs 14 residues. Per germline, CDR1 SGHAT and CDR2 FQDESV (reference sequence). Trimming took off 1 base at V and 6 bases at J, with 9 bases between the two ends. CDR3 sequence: CASSLGRYPGELFF. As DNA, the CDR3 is TGTGCCAGCAGCTTAGGTAGATACCCCGGGGAGCTGTTTTTT.

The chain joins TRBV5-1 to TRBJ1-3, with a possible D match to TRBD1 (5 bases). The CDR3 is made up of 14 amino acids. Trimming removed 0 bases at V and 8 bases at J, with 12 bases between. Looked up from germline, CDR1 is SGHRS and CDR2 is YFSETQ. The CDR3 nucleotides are TGCGCCAGCAGCTTGGGGGGCAGGGAGGACACCATATATTTT. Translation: CASSLGGREDTIYF.

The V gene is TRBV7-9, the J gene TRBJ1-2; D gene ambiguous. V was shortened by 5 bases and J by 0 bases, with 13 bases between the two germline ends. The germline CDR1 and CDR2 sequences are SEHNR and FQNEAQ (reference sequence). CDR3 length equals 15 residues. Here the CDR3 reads CASSPPLLANYGYTF. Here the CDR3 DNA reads TGTGCCAGCAGCCCCCCACTATTAGCTAACTATGGCTACACCTTC.

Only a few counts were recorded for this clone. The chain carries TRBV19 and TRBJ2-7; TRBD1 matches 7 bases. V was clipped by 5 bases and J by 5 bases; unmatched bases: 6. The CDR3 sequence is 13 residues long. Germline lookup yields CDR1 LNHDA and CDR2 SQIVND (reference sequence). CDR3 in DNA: TGTGCCAGTAGTTCGGGACAGCTCGACGAGCAGTACTTC. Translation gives CASSSGQLDEQYF.

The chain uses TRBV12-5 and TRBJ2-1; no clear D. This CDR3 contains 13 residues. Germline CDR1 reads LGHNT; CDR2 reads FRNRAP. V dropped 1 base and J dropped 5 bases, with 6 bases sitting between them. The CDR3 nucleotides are TGTGCTAGTGGTTTGGGCGCGAACAATGAGCAGTTCTTC. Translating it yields CASGLGANNEQFF.

The CDR3 reads CASSYEGSDTQYF. The CDR3 DNA follows: TGTGCCAGCAGTTACGAGGGATCCGATACGCAGTATTTT. J is TRBJ2-3 and V is TRBV6-5, with a tentative D call TRBD2 (5 bases). Germline lookup yields CDR1 MNHEY and CDR2 SVGAGI. This CDR3 has 13 residues. V dropped 2 bases and J dropped 6 bases, with 9 bases sitting between them.

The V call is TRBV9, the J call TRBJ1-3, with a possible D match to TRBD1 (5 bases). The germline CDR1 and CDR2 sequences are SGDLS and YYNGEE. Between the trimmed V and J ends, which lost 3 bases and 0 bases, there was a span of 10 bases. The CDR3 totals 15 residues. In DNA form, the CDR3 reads TGTGCCAGCAGCGAGGGACTGTACTCTGGAAACACCATATATTTT. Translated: CASSEGLYSGNTIYF.

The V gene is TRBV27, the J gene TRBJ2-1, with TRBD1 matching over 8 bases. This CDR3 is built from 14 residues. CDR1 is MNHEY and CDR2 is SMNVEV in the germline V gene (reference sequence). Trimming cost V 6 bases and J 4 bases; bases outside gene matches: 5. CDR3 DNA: TGTGCCAGCAGGTCAGGGGGCTTATACAATGAGCAGTTCTTC. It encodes CASRSGGLYNEQFF.

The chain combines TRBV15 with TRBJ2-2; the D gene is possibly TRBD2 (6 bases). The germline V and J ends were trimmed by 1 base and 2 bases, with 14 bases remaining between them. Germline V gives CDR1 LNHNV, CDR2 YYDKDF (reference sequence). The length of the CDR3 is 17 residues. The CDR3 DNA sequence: TGTGCCACCAGCAGAGCGGTCGGAGGGGCCAACACCGGGGAGCTGTTTTTT. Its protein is CATSRAVGGANTGELFF.

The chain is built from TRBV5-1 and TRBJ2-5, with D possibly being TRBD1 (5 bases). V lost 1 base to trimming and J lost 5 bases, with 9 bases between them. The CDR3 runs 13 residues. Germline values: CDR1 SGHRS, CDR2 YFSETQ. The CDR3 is CASSLTGRETQYF. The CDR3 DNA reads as TGCGCCAGCAGCTTGACAGGTCGGGAGACCCAGTACTTC.

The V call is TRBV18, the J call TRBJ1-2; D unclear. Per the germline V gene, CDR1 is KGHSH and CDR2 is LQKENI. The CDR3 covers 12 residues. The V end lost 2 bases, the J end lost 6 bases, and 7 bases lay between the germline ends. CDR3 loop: CASSPTADGYTF. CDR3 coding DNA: TGTGCCAGCTCACCAACCGCAGATGGCTACACCTTC.

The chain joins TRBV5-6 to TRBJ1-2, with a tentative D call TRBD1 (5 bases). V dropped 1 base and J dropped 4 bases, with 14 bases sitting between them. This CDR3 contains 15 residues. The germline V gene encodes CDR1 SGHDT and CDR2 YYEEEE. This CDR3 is CASSLLLQVPYGYTF. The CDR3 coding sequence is TGTGCCAGCAGCTTGCTTTTACAGGTTCCCTATGGCTACACCTTC.

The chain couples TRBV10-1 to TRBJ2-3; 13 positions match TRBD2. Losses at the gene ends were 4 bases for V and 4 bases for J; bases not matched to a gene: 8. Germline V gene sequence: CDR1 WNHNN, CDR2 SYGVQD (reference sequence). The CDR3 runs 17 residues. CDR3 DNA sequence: TGCGCCAGCAGTGGCACCAGACTAGCGGGAGGTGCAGATACGCAGTATTTT. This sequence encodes CASSGTRLAGGADTQYF.

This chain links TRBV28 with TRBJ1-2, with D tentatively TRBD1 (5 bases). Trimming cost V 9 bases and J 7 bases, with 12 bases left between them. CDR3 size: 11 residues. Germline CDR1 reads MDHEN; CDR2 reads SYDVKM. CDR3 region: CASGALGGYTF. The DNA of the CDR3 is TGTGCCAGTGGGGCCCTCGGTGGCTACACCTTC.

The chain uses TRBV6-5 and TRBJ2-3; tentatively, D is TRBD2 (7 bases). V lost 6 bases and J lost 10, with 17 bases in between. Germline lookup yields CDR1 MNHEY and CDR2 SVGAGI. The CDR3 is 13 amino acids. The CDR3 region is CASRRGEGTPQYF. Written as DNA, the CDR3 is TGTGCCAGCAGGAGGGGGGAGGGGACACCGCAGTATTTT.

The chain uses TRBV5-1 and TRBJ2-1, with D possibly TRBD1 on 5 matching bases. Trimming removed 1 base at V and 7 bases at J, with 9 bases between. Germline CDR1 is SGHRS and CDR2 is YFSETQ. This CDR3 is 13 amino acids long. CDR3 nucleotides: TGCGCCAGCAGCTTGAGAAGGGGTAATGAGCAGTTCTTC. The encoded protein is CASSLRRGNEQFF.

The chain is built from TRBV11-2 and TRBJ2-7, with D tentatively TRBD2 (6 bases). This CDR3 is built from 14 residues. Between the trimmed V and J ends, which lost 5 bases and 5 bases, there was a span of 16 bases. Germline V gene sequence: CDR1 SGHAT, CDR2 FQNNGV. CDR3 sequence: CASSGNRGFHEQYF. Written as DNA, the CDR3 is TGTGCCAGCAGCGGGAACCGGGGGTTCCACGAGCAGTACTTC.

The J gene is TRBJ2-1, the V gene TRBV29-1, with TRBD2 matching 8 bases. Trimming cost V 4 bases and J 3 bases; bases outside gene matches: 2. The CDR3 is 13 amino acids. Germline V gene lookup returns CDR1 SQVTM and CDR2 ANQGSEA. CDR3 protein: CSVAGGGYNEQFF. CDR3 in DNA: TGCAGCGTTGCGGGGGGGGGCTACAATGAGCAGTTCTTC.

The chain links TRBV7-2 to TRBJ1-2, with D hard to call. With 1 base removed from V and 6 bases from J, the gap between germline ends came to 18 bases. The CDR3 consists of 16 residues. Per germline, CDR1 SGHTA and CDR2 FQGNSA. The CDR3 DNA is TGTGCCAGCAGCTTAGGGCACAGCTTACGATCGCATGGCTACACCTTC. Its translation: CASSLGHSLRSHGYTF.

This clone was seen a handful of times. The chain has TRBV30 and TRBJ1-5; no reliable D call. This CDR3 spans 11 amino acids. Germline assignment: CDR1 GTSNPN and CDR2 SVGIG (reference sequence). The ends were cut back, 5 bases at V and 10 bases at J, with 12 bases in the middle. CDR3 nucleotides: TGTGCCTGGGGCCCCCGGGAACCCCAGCATTTT. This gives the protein CAWGPREPQHF.

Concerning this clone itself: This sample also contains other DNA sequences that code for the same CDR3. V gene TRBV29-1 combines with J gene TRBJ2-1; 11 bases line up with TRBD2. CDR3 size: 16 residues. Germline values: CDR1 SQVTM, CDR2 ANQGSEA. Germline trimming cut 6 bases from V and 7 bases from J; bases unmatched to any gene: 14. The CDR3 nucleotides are TGCAGCGTGCGACTAGCGGGACCCTCCTATTATAATGAGCAGTTCTTC. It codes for CSVRLAGPSYYNEQFF.

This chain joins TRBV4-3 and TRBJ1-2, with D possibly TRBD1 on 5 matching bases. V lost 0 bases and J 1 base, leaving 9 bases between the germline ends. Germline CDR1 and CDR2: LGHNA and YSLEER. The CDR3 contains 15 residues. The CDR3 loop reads CASSQESTDNYGYTF. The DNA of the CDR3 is TGCGCCAGCAGCCAAGAATCGACAGATAACTATGGCTACACCTTC.

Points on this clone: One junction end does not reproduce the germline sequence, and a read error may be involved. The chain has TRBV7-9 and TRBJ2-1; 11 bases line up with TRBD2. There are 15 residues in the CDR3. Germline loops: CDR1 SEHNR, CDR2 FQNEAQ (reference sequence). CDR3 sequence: CANSLAGGPYNEQFF. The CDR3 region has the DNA TGTGCCAACAGCTTAGCGGGAGGGCCTTACAATGAGCAGTTCTTC.

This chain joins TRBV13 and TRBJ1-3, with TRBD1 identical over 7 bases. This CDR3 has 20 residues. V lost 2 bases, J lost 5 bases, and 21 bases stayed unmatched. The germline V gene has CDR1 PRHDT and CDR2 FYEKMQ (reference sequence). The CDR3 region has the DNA TGTGCCAGCAGCTTATCCCGGGTCGTCCTATCCCCGACAGGGAGAAACACCATATATTTT. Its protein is CASSLSRVVLSPTGRNTIYF.